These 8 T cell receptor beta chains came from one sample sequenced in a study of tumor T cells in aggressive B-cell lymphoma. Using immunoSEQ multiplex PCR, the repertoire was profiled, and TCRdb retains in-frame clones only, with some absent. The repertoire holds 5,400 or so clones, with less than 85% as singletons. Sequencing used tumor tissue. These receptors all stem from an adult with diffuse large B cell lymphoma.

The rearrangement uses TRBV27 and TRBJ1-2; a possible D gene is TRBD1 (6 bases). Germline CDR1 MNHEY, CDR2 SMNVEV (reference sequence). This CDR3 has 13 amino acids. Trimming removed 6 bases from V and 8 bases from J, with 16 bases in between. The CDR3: CASSPGGGWGYTF. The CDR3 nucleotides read TGTGCCAGCAGCCCCGGGGGGGGCTGGGGCTACACCTTC.

This CDR3 reads CASKTEGGSTEAFF. Written as DNA, the CDR3 is TGTGCCAGCAAAACGGAGGGAGGAAGCACTGAAGCTTTCTTT. The chain has TRBV6-5 and TRBJ1-1; D gene ambiguous. The CDR3 consists of 14 residues. Trimming removed 7 bases from V and 4 bases from J, with 16 bases in between. From germline, CDR1 is MNHEY and CDR2 SVGAGI.

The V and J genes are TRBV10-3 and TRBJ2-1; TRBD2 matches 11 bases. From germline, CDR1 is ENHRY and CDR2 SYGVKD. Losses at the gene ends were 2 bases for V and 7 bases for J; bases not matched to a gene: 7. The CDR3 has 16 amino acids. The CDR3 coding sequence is TGTGCCATCAGTGAGCCCATAGCGGGAGGGGGAAATGAGCAGTTCTTC. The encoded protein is CAISEPIAGGGNEQFF.

The CDR3 loop reads CASGRQGVSYEQYF. The CDR3 DNA reads TGCGCCAGCGGTAGACAGGGGGTCTCCTACGAGCAGTACTTC. This chain links TRBV10-2 with TRBJ2-7, with TRBD1 matching over 9 bases. CDR1 and CDR2 from the germline V gene are WSHSY and SAAADI. With 8 bases clipped from V and 0 bases from J, the junction kept 5 bases outside the gene matches. The CDR3 runs to 14 residues.

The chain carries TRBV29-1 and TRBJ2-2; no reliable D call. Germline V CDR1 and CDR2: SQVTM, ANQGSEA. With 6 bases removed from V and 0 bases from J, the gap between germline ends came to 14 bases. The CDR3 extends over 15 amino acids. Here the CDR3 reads CSVTRGWTNTGELFF. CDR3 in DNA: TGCAGCGTGACACGTGGCTGGACGAACACCGGGGAGCTGTTTTTT.

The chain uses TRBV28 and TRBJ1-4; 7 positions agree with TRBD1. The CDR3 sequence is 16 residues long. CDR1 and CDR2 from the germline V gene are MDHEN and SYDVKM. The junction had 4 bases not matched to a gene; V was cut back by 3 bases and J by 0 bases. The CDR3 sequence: CASSFFTGATNEKLFF. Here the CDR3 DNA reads TGTGCCAGCAGTTTCTTCACAGGGGCAACTAATGAAAAACTGTTTTTT.

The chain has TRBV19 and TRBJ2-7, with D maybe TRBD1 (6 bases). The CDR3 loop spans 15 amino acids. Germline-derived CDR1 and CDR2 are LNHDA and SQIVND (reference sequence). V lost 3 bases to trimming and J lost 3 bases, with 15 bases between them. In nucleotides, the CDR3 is TGTGCCAGTAGTATGGCCACAGGGTTCGGCTACGAGCAGTACTTC. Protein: CASSMATGFGYEQYF.

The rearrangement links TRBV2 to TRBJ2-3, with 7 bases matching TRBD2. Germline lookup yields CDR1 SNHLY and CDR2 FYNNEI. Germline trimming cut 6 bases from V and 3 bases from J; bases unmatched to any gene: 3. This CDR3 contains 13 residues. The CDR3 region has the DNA TGTGCCAGCAGAGCGGGATGGACAGATACGCAGTATTTT. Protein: CASRAGWTDTQYF.